The count of the clone carrying this TCR beta chain is one. The antigen remains unidentified. PCR amplification relied on 60 Vbeta primers (plus 13 Jbeta primers). Some clones are missing from TCRdb's copy, which holds only in-frame ones; the method was immunoSEQ multiplex PCR. The top ten hold more than 20% of the sample, which has tens of thousands of clones, approximately 80% seen once. The data belong to a study of cytomegalovirus exposure and HLA in healthy donors. Germline V gene data show CDR1 as SEHNR and CDR2 as FQNEAQ (reference sequence). V lost 8 bases to trimming and J lost 10 bases, with 9 bases between them. This CDR3 is built from 10 residues. Points from the study as a whole: Within a later analysis, the majority of CMV-associated TCR beta chains appeared HLA-restricted. Some V segments (TRBV6-2 and TRBV6-3 among them) were excluded as indistinguishable. Highly shared sequence variants in one cluster were likely a sequencing artifact.

The origin of this receptor is a woman in her fifties or sixties in good health and CMV-seropositive. The source material was PBMCs. V is TRBV7-9 and J is TRBJ2-1; TRBD2 might be the D (6 bases). The CDR3 DNA reads TGTGCCAGCGCGGGGATGGAGCAGTTCTTC. Encoded protein: CASAGMEQFF.